This passage covers 25 T cell receptor beta chains from one sample sequenced in a study of vaccination and CD4 T cells after COVID-19. What these receptors recognize is not known. Specified treatment: roughly ten-day PBMC culture with coronavirus spike peptide pools or control peptides (ViraFEST assay). Once obtained from cultured CD4+ T cells, the DNA was sequenced using the Oncomine TCR Beta short-read assay. TCRdb used MiXCR to reprocess the PCR reads, holding one entry per CDR3 protein. The sample records about 25,000 distinct CDR3 sequences, around 66% being singletons. This sample comprised CD4+ T cells from blood, cultured in vitro, obtained after SARS-CoV-2 vaccination. All receptors derive from a human donor who received a COVID-19 vaccine.

In its sample, this clonotype was seen a few times. The gene calls are TRBV15 and TRBJ2-3; D possibly corresponds to TRBD1 (5 bases). In germline, CDR1 is LNHNV, CDR2 YYDKDF (reference sequence). V dropped 3 bases and J dropped 2 bases, with 18 bases sitting between them. This CDR3 region has 17 residues. The CDR3 spells CATSRDGATPLTDTQYF. For the CDR3, the DNA is TGTGCCACCAGCAGGGATGGGGCGACCCCCCTCACAGATACGCAGTATTTT.

J is TRBJ2-3 and V is TRBV10-3, with TRBD2 matching over 9 bases. Germline assignment: CDR1 ENHRY and CDR2 SYGVKD. The CDR3 length is 17 residues. Trimming removed 8 bases from V and 2 bases from J; junction bases left unmatched: 14. The CDR3 coding sequence is TGTGCCATCGATGTGGAGGCGGGGGGGCAACCCACAGATACGCAGTATTTT. Protein: CAIDVEAGGQPTDTQYF.

The J gene is TRBJ2-3, the V gene TRBV5-1; TRBD1 might be the D (6 bases). CDR3 size: 15 residues. CDR1 SGHRS and CDR2 YFSETQ come from the germline V gene. The ends were cut back, 2 bases at V and 1 base at J, with 11 bases in the middle. CDR3 in amino acids: CASSFGQKGTDTQYF. CDR3 bases: TGCGCCAGCAGCTTCGGACAGAAAGGCACAGATACGCAGTATTTT.

There are a few counts of this clonotype. The chain joins TRBV6-1 to TRBJ2-7; a possible D gene is TRBD1 (6 bases). The germline gives CDR1 MNHNS, CDR2 SASEGT. The CDR3 has 12 amino acids. Trimming removed 6 bases from V and 2 bases from J, with 8 bases in between. Here the CDR3 reads CASSQGTYEQYF. DNA of the CDR3: TGTGCCAGCAGCCAGGGGACCTACGAGCAGTACTTC.

V usage is TRBV12-3 or TRBV12-4 and J usage is TRBJ1-5, with D perhaps TRBD1 (5 bases). The CDR3 has 13 residues. V lost 6 bases to trimming and J lost 6 bases, with 12 bases between them. The CDR3 DNA reads TGTGCCAGCAGCCCCAGGGTTTCTCAGCCCCAGCATTTT. Translated: CASSPRVSQPQHF.

This chain connects TRBV19 to TRBJ2-5; 9 nucleotides match TRBD1. CDR1 is LNHDA and CDR2 is SQIVND in the germline V gene (reference sequence). This CDR3 is built from 14 residues. With V trimmed by 2 bases and J by 6 bases, 4 bases remained unmatched. The CDR3: CASSIQDRGQTQYF. As DNA, the CDR3 is TGTGCCAGTAGTATACAGGACAGGGGTCAGACCCAGTACTTC.

This clonotype was observed once. The rearrangement joins TRBV7-3 to TRBJ1-1; possible D gene TRBD1, 6 bases. CDR3 length: 21 residues. Trimming shortened V by 3 bases and J by 1 base, and 30 bases separated the two germline ends. Germline-derived CDR1 and CDR2 are SGHTA and FQGTGA. CDR3 in DNA: TGTGCCAGCAGCTTCCAAACTCCCTGGGGGCACCGGATTGGGTCGAACACTGAAGCTTTCTTT. It codes for CASSFQTPWGHRIGSNTEAFF.

This clonotype has just one count. The J gene is TRBJ1-1, the V gene TRBV6-4; unclear D gene. This CDR3 has 13 amino acids. From germline, CDR1 is MRHNA and CDR2 SNTAGT. The germline V and J ends were trimmed by 6 bases and 2 bases, with 10 bases remaining between them. CDR3 DNA: TGTGCCAGCAGCCTGGACCTAAACACTGAAGCTTTCTTT. This gives the protein CASSLDLNTEAFF.

V gene TRBV11-2 combines with J gene TRBJ1-6, with TRBD1 identical over 12 bases. The trim removed 1 base at V and 10 bases at J, leaving 2 bases unmatched. The CDR3 contains 15 residues. Germline V gene sequence: CDR1 SGHAT, CDR2 FQNNGV. CDR3 coding DNA: TGTGCCAGCAGCTTAGGGGACAGGGGGCACTCACCCCTCCACTTT. Encoded protein: CASSLGDRGHSPLHF. The variable domain in full, completed from reference TRBV11-2 and TRBJ1-6, reads EAGVAQSPRYKIIEKRQSVAFWCNPISGHATLYWYQQILGQGPKLLIQFQNNGVVDDSQLPKDRFSAERLKGVDSTLKIQPAKLEDSAVYLCASSLGDRGHSPLHFGNGTRLTVT.

This clonotype was observed once. J is TRBJ1-2 and V is TRBV20-1; 9 nucleotides line up with TRBD1. CDR1 and CDR2 from the germline V gene are DFQATT and SNEGSKA (reference sequence). The CDR3 loop spans 16 amino acids. V dropped 3 bases and J dropped 8; count of bases not matched to a gene: 16. CDR3 bases: TGCAGTGCTAGTAGGCCCCAAACCGGGACAGGGTTCGGCTACACCTTC. This gives the protein CSASRPQTGTGFGYTF.

J is TRBJ1-1 and V is TRBV5-1; 9 nucleotides agree with TRBD1. Germline V gene data show CDR1 as SGHRS and CDR2 as YFSETQ. The J segment lost 5 bases and the V segment lost 6 bases, leaving 8 bases of the junction unmatched. The CDR3 runs to 14 residues. The CDR3 bases are TGCGCCAGCACAAGGGACAGGGTTGGGACTGAAGCTTTCTTT. Protein product: CASTRDRVGTEAFF. The entire variable domain, with the rest obtained from reference TRBV5-1 and TRBJ1-1, is as follows: KAGVTQTPRYLIKTRGQQVTLSCSPISGHRSVSWYQQTPGQGLQFLFEYFSETQRNKGNFPGRFSGRQFSNSRSEMNVSTLELGDSALYLCASTRDRVGTEAFFGQGTRLTVV.

The chain has TRBV6-5 and TRBJ1-2, with 10 bases matching TRBD1. The CDR3 length is 16 residues. Germline CDR1 MNHEY, CDR2 SVGAGI. V trimming: 2 bases; J trimming: 4 bases; junction bases outside the gene matches: 7. The CDR3 coding sequence is TGTGCCAGCAGTTACGCGAGGACAGGGGGGGGCTATGGCTACACCTTC. Its protein product is CASSYARTGGGYGYTF.

This clonotype was seen once. The chain combines TRBV19 with TRBJ2-2; 9 bases are a match to TRBD2. This CDR3 comprises 15 residues. Germline lookup yields CDR1 LNHDA and CDR2 SQIVND (reference sequence). V trimming: 5 bases; J trimming: 1 base; junction bases outside the gene matches: 2. The CDR3, as DNA: TGTGCCAGTAGTGTTAGCGGGGGGAACACCGGGGAGCTGTTTTTT. As protein: CASSVSGGNTGELFF.

The gene calls are TRBV7-2 and TRBJ1-6; 8 nucleotides line up with TRBD1. Germline CDR1 and CDR2: SGHTA and FQGNSA. The V and J ends lost 7 bases and 2 bases, in that order; junction bases with no gene match: 7. This CDR3 is 16 amino acids long. CDR3 nucleotides: TGTGCCAGCATCAGGACAGGGAATACCTATAATTCACCCCTCCACTTT. Amino acid sequence: CASIRTGNTYNSPLHF. Filled out from reference TRBV7-2 and TRBJ1-6, the complete variable domain reads GAGVSQSPSNKVTEKGKDVELRCDPISGHTALYWYRQSLGQGLEFLIYFQGNSAPDKSGLPSDRFSAERTGGSVSTLTIQRTQQEDSAVYLCASIRTGNTYNSPLHFGNGTRLTVT.

V and J are TRBV6-1 and TRBJ1-5; D perhaps matches TRBD1 (5 bases). The V gene lost 10 bases and the J gene lost 6 bases, with 25 bases spanning the gap. The CDR3 sequence is 16 residues long. Germline CDR1 is MNHNS and CDR2 is SASEGT. CDR3 sequence (DNA): TGTGCCACCAGGCCTGGACCGTTGGGGGGGAGTCAGCCCCAGCATTTT. This sequence encodes CATRPGPLGGSQPQHF.

In this sample, this clonotype turned up once. The CDR3 loop reads CASSVADLPGSYNSPLHF. CDR3 nucleotides: TGTGCCAGCAGCGTAGCGGACCTTCCTGGCTCCTATAATTCACCCCTCCACTTT. V gene TRBV9 combines with J gene TRBJ1-6, with no clear D. Trimming took off 0 bases at V and 0 bases at J, with 13 bases between the two ends. Per the germline V gene, CDR1 is SGDLS and CDR2 is YYNGEE. This CDR3 contains 18 residues.

V is TRBV2 and J is TRBJ2-3; 9 nucleotides agree with TRBD2. The germline gives CDR1 SNHLY, CDR2 FYNNEI. Unmatched junction bases numbered 5, after V lost 5 bases and J lost 2 bases. The CDR3 consists of 15 residues. The CDR3 nucleotides are TGTGCCAGCAGTCTCCTAGCGGGGTACACAGATACGCAGTATTTT. It is translated as CASSLLAGYTDTQYF. Variable domain in full (rest from reference TRBV2 and TRBJ2-3): EPEVTQTPSHQVTQMGQEVILRCVPISNHLYFYWYRQILGQKVEFLVSFYNNEISEKSEIFDDQFSVERPDGSNFTLKIRSTKLEDSAMYFCASSLLAGYTDTQYFGPGTRLTVL.

The V call is TRBV7-2, the J call TRBJ2-3; 10 bases agree with TRBD2. Germline values: CDR1 SGHTA, CDR2 FQGNSA. CDR3 length equals 19 residues. With V trimmed by 9 bases and J by 0 bases, 18 bases remained unmatched. The CDR3 nucleotides are TGTGCCAGTTTGGGGACACTAGCGGGGTCCTCGCCTAGCACAGATACGCAGTATTTT. As protein: CASLGTLAGSSPSTDTQYF.

V gene TRBV7-2 combines with J gene TRBJ2-2; perhaps TRBD2 as D (7 bases). The germline gives CDR1 SGHTA, CDR2 FQGNSA. There are 16 residues in the CDR3. With 2 bases removed from V and 7 bases from J, the gap between germline ends came to 17 bases. The DNA of the CDR3 is TGTGCCAGCAGCTTAATCGGGGGGCCGGGGAACGGGGAGCTGTTTTTT. Residues: CASSLIGGPGNGELFF. The full variable domain, rest sourced from reference TRBV7-2 and TRBJ2-2, is GAGVSQSPSNKVTEKGKDVELRCDPISGHTALYWYRQSLGQGLEFLIYFQGNSAPDKSGLPSDRFSAERTGGSVSTLTIQRTQQEDSAVYLCASSLIGGPGNGELFFGEGSRLTVL.

This chain uses TRBV6-2 or TRBV6-3 with TRBJ2-5; no clear D gene. The ends were cut back, 6 bases at V and 5 bases at J, with 7 bases in the middle. From germline, CDR1 is MNHEY and CDR2 SVGEGT. This CDR3 contains 11 residues. CDR3: CASRGIETQYF. The CDR3 DNA reads as TGTGCCAGCAGGGGCATTGAGACCCAGTACTTC.

This clonotype was seen a few times. The chain couples TRBV20-1 to TRBJ1-5; 9 bases are shared with TRBD1. V lost 0 bases, J lost 6 bases, and 6 bases stayed unmatched. The CDR3 spans 15 residues. Germline V gene sequence: CDR1 DFQATT, CDR2 SNEGSKA (reference sequence). CDR3 sequence: CSARDVGQGGQPQHF. The CDR3 region has the DNA TGCAGTGCTAGAGATGTGGGACAGGGTGGTCAGCCCCAGCATTTT.

The rearrangement uses TRBV19 and TRBJ2-7; TRBD2 aligns across 8 bases. The CDR3 has 14 residues. The J segment lost 4 bases and the V segment lost 10 bases, leaving 12 bases of the junction unmatched. CDR1 and CDR2 (germline): LNHDA, SQIVND (reference sequence). CDR3 nucleotides: TGTGCCATCAGAAACCCAACTAGCGGATACGAGCAGTACTTC. Its protein is CAIRNPTSGYEQYF.

This clonotype was counted only a few times. CDR3 sequence (DNA): TGTGCCAGCAGCTGGGACGCTGCCTATGGCTACACCTTC. Translation: CASSWDAAYGYTF. This chain connects TRBV7-8 to TRBJ1-2; a possible D gene is TRBD1 (5 bases). V lost 4 bases and J lost 4, with 10 bases in between. This CDR3 is 13 amino acids long. Germline values: CDR1 SGHVS, CDR2 FQNEAQ. The whole variable domain, remainder taken from reference TRBV7-8 and TRBJ1-2, is GAGVSQSPRYKVAKRGQDVALRCDPISGHVSLFWYQQALGQGPEFLTYFQNEAQLDKSGLPSDRFFAERPEGSVSTLKIQRTQQEDSAVYLCASSWDAAYGYTFGSGTRLTVV.

The gene calls are TRBV6-2 or TRBV6-3 and TRBJ1-5, with 8 bases aligning to TRBD1. Losses at the gene ends were 6 bases for V and 3 bases for J; bases not matched to a gene: 10. CDR3 length: 16 residues. CDR1 is MNHEY and CDR2 is SVGEGT in the germline V gene. This chain's CDR3 is CASSDPGGAINQPQHF. DNA for the CDR3: TGTGCCAGCAGCGACCCAGGGGGCGCGATCAATCAGCCCCAGCATTTT.

This clonotype turned up a few times. The CDR3 loop reads CASGHSGVNEQFF. CDR3 nucleotides: TGTGCCAGCGGCCATAGCGGGGTCAATGAGCAGTTCTTC. The chain combines TRBV10-3 with TRBJ2-1; 8 bases match TRBD2. This CDR3 contains 13 residues. With 10 bases clipped from V and 6 bases from J, the junction kept 8 bases outside the gene matches. The V gene's germline CDR1 is ENHRY and CDR2 SYGVKD.